This TCR beta chain is from a study of neurological immune-mediated disorders (dated by TCRdb to about 2019). Background on the whole study: Using UMI-based sequencing, the study compared peripheral blood TCR-beta repertoires from patients with HTLV-I-associated myelopathy (HAM/TSP), patients with multiple sclerosis, and healthy controls. Alongside PBMC samples, the set of approximately 100 TCR-beta libraries contained longitudinal samples, technical triplicates, and paired CD4+ and CD8+ T-cell subsets that had been sorted. Longitudinal HAM/TSP donors and healthy donors each had 3 time-points at intervals of roughly 3-40 months. The cohort included approximately 68 subjects: some 15 with HAM/TSP, some 35 with multiple sclerosis, and roughly 20 healthy controls.

cDNA was synthesized by template-switch 5'RACE using a primer carrying a 10-nucleotide random unique molecular identifier by which each TCR transcript was tagged. Each sequencing run produced over 170 million TCR-beta sequences covering 15-18 subjects. The RNeasy kit was used to extract total RNA. The KAPA Real-time Library Amplification kit was used to amplify TCR-beta VDJ regions with primers targeting the TCR constant region and the 5'RACE anchor. A first PCR added sample indexes and Illumina adaptors, after which a second PCR increased the library yield. After purification with Ampure beads, the TCR product of roughly 650 bp was size-selected on a 2% E-gel SizeSelection system. Before pooling, library quality was checked on a Bioanalyzer, concentration was measured with Qubit, and libraries were quantified with the Kapa Library Quantification kit. Paired-end 2 x 150 bp sequencing of the libraries was performed on an Illumina HiSeq 2500. To increase sequence diversity, about 24-32% phiX was spiked into each library pool. The published analysis was carried out like this. The quality-filtered reads were processed with the UMI-based MiGEC pipeline, whose error correction step removed more than 85% of the raw TCR sequences. VDJ genes were aligned to IMGT germline references, and clonotypes were defined by unique CDR3 amino acid sequence plus V-J genes. Clonal expansion, Shannon diversity and CDR3 relatedness were evaluated with VDJtools (CalcPairwiseDistances, ClusterSamples), while phylogenetic trees were built in CLCbio workbench. Clones with at least 8 unique UMIs were defined as expanded, with this threshold being based on coefficient-of-variation modelling across technical triplicates. Starting from the raw public reads, TCRdb applied fastp trimming at Q25, assembled clones with MiXCR and retained in-frame beta chains. Entries are consolidated by CDR3 protein sequence, retaining the most common genes and DNA. The V and J calls reflect TCRdb's pipeline rather than the authors' work. The sample table lists about 33,000 distinct CDR3 sequences, about an eighth of them with a count of one. The ten largest account for under 2.5% of the sample.

General findings and caveats noted by the study authors: TCR clonal expansion was highest in HAM/TSP patients and lowest in MS patients, with MS patients falling below even healthy controls. Across subjects, expanded clones never shared an identical CDR3 amino acid sequence, which suggests that the TCR-beta repertoires in every group were private.

In the paper's terms, the time point label means: longitudinal time-point 2. Healthy controls were blood bank volunteers in Maryland, USA. Unsorted PBMC libraries were generated from 2 million PBMCs stored in RNAlater at -80 °C until RNA extraction. Peripheral blood was subjected to Ficoll-Hypaque density gradient centrifugation to isolate PBMCs, which were then cryopreserved in liquid nitrogen. At least ten counts were recorded for this clonotype. The specificity of this receptor is unknown. No much larger clone exists at a distance of one base, and base qualities are not known. The sample was PBMCs. This receptor was taken from a woman aged 35 to 49 in good health.

The DNA sequence is given as TGCAGCGCCCCAGGCTCGCGGAACACTGAAGCTTTCTTT. It translates to CSAPGSRNTEAFF. The chain couples TRBV29-1 to TRBJ1-1; there is no confident call for the D gene. CDR1 and CDR2, looked up from the germline V gene, are SQVTM and ANQGSEA. The CDR3 starts with the cysteine, ends with the phenylalanine, and has 13 residues. The read is trimmed to its CDR3 DNA, 39 bases read in frame from base 1. Relative to germline, V is 7 bases shorter and J is 1 base shorter, with 13 bases between their ends.